These 22 T cell receptor beta chains came from one sample sequenced in a study of blood T cell repertoires in COVID-19. Data came from immunoSEQ multiplex PCR; TCRdb stores just in-frame clones and leaves some out. The sample contains 65,000 to 85,000 clones, 85% to 90% of which appear only once. Sequencing was carried out using peripheral blood. These receptor sequences come from a man aged 45-65 years with active COVID-19.

J is TRBJ2-3 and V is TRBV7-9, with 8 bases lining up with TRBD2. In germline, CDR1 is SEHNR, CDR2 FQNEAQ (reference sequence). V was clipped by 1 base and J by 2 bases; unmatched bases: 5. The CDR3 sequence is 16 residues long. CDR3 nucleotide sequence: TGTGCCAGCAGCTTAGGGACTAGCCGCTCCACAGATACGCAGTATTTT. Translating it yields CASSLGTSRSTDTQYF. Full variable domain (missing parts from reference TRBV7-9 and TRBJ2-3): DTGVSQNPRHKITKRGQNVTFRCDPISEHNRLYWYRQTLGQGPEFLTYFQNEAQLEKSRLLSDRFSAERPKGSFSTLEIQRTEQGDSAMYLCASSLGTSRSTDTQYFGPGTRLTVL.

This chain links TRBV6-5 with TRBJ1-1, with D perhaps matching TRBD1 (5 bases). The CDR3 runs 15 residues. V lost 5 bases, J lost 8 bases, and 21 bases lay in between. Germline assignment: CDR1 MNHEY and CDR2 SVGAGI. For the CDR3, the DNA is TGTGCCAGCAGTCCTTTCCTCGACAGAAACAAAGAAGCTTTCTTT. This gives the protein CASSPFLDRNKEAFF.

The genes are TRBV7-6 and TRBJ1-1; D unclear. CDR1 is SGHVS and CDR2 is FNYEAQ in the germline V gene. With 1 base removed from V and 4 bases from J, the gap between germline ends came to 16 bases. The length of the CDR3 is 16 residues. CDR3 sequence: CASSLGRSIRGTEAFF. The CDR3 DNA is TGTGCCAGCAGCTTAGGGCGGTCTATTCGGGGCACTGAAGCTTTCTTT. The full variable domain, with the rest looked up from reference TRBV7-6 and TRBJ1-1, is GAGVSQSPRYKVTKRGQDVALRCDPISGHVSLYWYRQALGQGPEFLTYFNYEAQQDKSGLPNDRFSAERPEGSISTLTIQRTEQRDSAMYRCASSLGRSIRGTEAFFGQGTRLTVV.

The chain couples TRBV7-2 to TRBJ2-7; 8 bases match TRBD1. The CDR3 consists of 16 residues. Losses at the gene ends were 5 bases for V and 0 bases for J; bases not matched to a gene: 9. Germline V gene data show CDR1 as SGHTA and CDR2 as FQGNSA. The CDR3 spells CASSLTPGQGSYEQYF. The DNA for the CDR3 is TGTGCCAGCAGCCTTACCCCCGGACAGGGCTCCTACGAGCAGTACTTC.

The gene calls are TRBV7-9 and TRBJ1-5, with 8 bases identical to TRBD1. Germline assignment: CDR1 SEHNR and CDR2 FQNEAQ (reference sequence). The CDR3 sequence is 13 residues long. The J segment lost 4 bases and the V segment lost 5 bases, leaving 1 base of the junction unmatched. The CDR3 spells CASSRQGNQPQHF. The CDR3, as DNA: TGTGCCAGCAGCCGACAGGGGAATCAGCCCCAGCATTTT. Together with reference TRBV7-9 and TRBJ1-5, the CDR3 gives the full variable domain: DTGVSQNPRHKITKRGQNVTFRCDPISEHNRLYWYRQTLGQGPEFLTYFQNEAQLEKSRLLSDRFSAERPKGSFSTLEIQRTEQGDSAMYLCASSRQGNQPQHFGDGTRLSIL.

The chain combines TRBV19 with TRBJ2-6; D not certain. V lost 7 bases to trimming and J lost 0 bases, with 19 bases between them. This CDR3 is built from 18 residues. Germline-derived CDR1 and CDR2 are LNHDA and SQIVND (reference sequence). Here the CDR3 DNA reads TGTGCCAGTACCCACCTGGCGCAGGCAAGCTCTGGGGCCAACGTCCTGACTTTC. Translating it yields CASTHLAQASSGANVLTF.

As to this clone: Different DNA sequences within this sample yield the same CDR3. The chain joins TRBV19 to TRBJ1-1; D gene ambiguous. V lost 3 bases and J 1 base, leaving 6 bases between the germline ends. Germline V CDR1 and CDR2: LNHDA, SQIVND (reference sequence). The CDR3 spans 13 residues. CDR3 protein: CASSINRNTEAFF. The CDR3 region has the DNA TGTGCCAGTAGTATCAACAGGAACACTGAAGCTTTCTTT.

CDR3 nucleotide sequence: TGTGCCAGCAGTCCGCAAACTAGAGCCACAGATACGCAGTATTTT. This encodes CASSPQTRATDTQYF. The V call is TRBV7-2, the J call TRBJ2-3, with D maybe TRBD2 (5 bases). The V gene lost 6 bases and the J gene lost 2 bases, with 15 bases spanning the gap. Germline V CDR1 and CDR2: SGHTA, FQGNSA. The CDR3 contains 15 residues. Full variable domain (missing parts from reference TRBV7-2 and TRBJ2-3): GAGVSQSPSNKVTEKGKDVELRCDPISGHTALYWYRQSLGQGLEFLIYFQGNSAPDKSGLPSDRFSAERTGGSVSTLTIQRTQQEDSAVYLCASSPQTRATDTQYFGPGTRLTVL.

The V gene is TRBV6-5, the J gene TRBJ1-1; D is possibly TRBD1 (6 bases). CDR3 length equals 14 residues. With 6 bases removed from V and 4 bases from J, the gap between germline ends came to 15 bases. The germline CDR1 and CDR2 sequences are MNHEY and SVGAGI. The CDR3 nucleotides read TGTGCCAGCAGCCTTTATGGACAGCTCACTGAAGCTTTCTTT. It translates to CASSLYGQLTEAFF.

This chain joins TRBV5-8 and TRBJ2-7, with D perhaps matching TRBD1 (6 bases). Germline V gene lookup returns CDR1 SGHTS and CDR2 YDEGEE. The CDR3 consists of 13 residues. Trimming pared 2 bases from V and 7 bases from J, leaving 13 bases between. DNA for the CDR3: TGTGCCAGCAGCTTCGGGCACAGGGCAGAGCAGTACTTC. Protein: CASSFGHRAEQYF.

The chain is built from TRBV5-4 and TRBJ2-6, with TRBD1 identical over 9 bases. Looked up from germline, CDR1 is SGHNT and CDR2 is YYREEE (reference sequence). V lost 5 bases, J lost 1 base, and 10 bases stayed unmatched. The CDR3 spans 18 residues. The CDR3 bases are TGTGCCAGCAGGCGATGGGACAGGGATCTTTCTGGGGCCAACGTCCTGACTTTC. The encoded protein is CASRRWDRDLSGANVLTF. The whole variable domain, filled in from reference TRBV5-4 and TRBJ2-6, reads ETGVTQSPTHLIKTRGQQVTLRCSSQSGHNTVSWYQQALGQGPQFIFQYYREEENGRGNFPPRFSGLQFPNYSSELNVNALELDDSALYLCASRRWDRDLSGANVLTFGAGSRLTVL.

The rearrangement uses TRBV14 and TRBJ1-6; D uncertain. Between the trimmed V and J ends, which lost 3 bases and 14 bases, there was a span of 14 bases. The germline V gene encodes CDR1 SGHDN and CDR2 FVKESK. CDR3 size: 13 residues. The CDR3: CASSQSRNSALHF. The CDR3 DNA reads as TGTGCCAGCAGCCAGTCTCGTAATTCGGCCCTCCACTTT.

This clone has more than one count but fewer than ten. V gene TRBV7-9 combines with J gene TRBJ1-4; 9 bases are a match to TRBD1. The germline V gene encodes CDR1 SEHNR and CDR2 FQNEAQ (reference sequence). The length of the CDR3 is 16 residues. Losses at the gene ends were 5 bases for V and 8 bases for J; bases not matched to a gene: 12. The CDR3 here is CASSPDVGTGLEKLFF. The DNA of the CDR3 is TGTGCCAGCAGCCCCGACGTTGGGACAGGGTTGGAAAAACTGTTTTTT.

This sequence joins TRBV5-1 and TRBJ2-2, with 9 bases lining up with TRBD1. The CDR3 has 14 amino acids. Per germline, CDR1 SGHRS and CDR2 YFSETQ. V was pared by 4 bases and J by 4 bases, with 2 bases of the junction left unmatched. The CDR3 is CASSKTGGTGELFF. In DNA form, the CDR3 reads TGCGCCAGCAGCAAGACAGGGGGCACCGGGGAGCTGTTTTTT.

The chain joins TRBV6-2 or TRBV6-3 to TRBJ2-1, with TRBD2 matching 7 bases. The CDR3 loop spans 15 amino acids. After removal of 5 bases from V and 10 bases from J, the junction contained 14 bases not matched to a gene. The germline gives CDR1 MNHEY, CDR2 SVGEGT. This CDR3 is CASSLLTRLLAEQFF. The CDR3 DNA reads as TGTGCCAGCAGTCTACTTACCCGATTACTAGCGGAGCAGTTCTTC.

Only one count was recorded for this clone. V usage is TRBV19 and J usage is TRBJ2-1; tentative D call: TRBD1 (5 bases). Germline values: CDR1 LNHDA, CDR2 SQIVND (reference sequence). The CDR3 totals 15 residues. The germline V and J ends were trimmed by 5 bases and 0 bases, with 11 bases remaining between them. The CDR3 bases are TGTGCCAGTAGTGCAGGGCCCAGCTCCTACAATGAGCAGTTCTTC. Its protein product is CASSAGPSSYNEQFF.

Note on this clone: At one of its ends the junction is not consistent with the germline gene, which may arise from a read error. J is TRBJ2-7 and V is TRBV3-1 (or the pseudogene TRBV3-2); 10 bases are a match to TRBD2. CDR1 and CDR2 (germline): LGHDT, YNNKEL (reference sequence). The CDR3 has 15 amino acids. The CDR3: CARRGSGGGPYEQYF. CDR3 DNA sequence: TGTGCCCGCAGGGGCAGCGGGGGGGGGCCCTACGAGCAGTACTTC.

The chain employs TRBV1 and TRBJ2-1; no DNA check was done on the table's D call, TRBD2. TRBV1 is shown as a pseudogene. The CDR3 spans 12 residues. CDR3 amino acids: CTSSHRDSPTFF. In nucleotides, the CDR3 is TGCACCAGCAGCCATCGGGACTCTCCGACGTTCTTC.

The V and J genes are TRBV30 and TRBJ2-1; no clear D. CDR1 GTSNPN and CDR2 SVGIG come from the germline V gene (reference sequence). The CDR3 length is 13 residues. V lost 3 bases, J lost 4 bases, and 10 bases lay in between. This CDR3 is CAWSTTPYNEQFF. In nucleotides, the CDR3 is TGTGCCTGGAGCACGACACCTTACAATGAGCAGTTCTTC. Combining the CDR3 with reference TRBV30 and TRBJ2-1 gives the whole variable domain SQTIHQWPATLVQPVGSPLSLECTVEGTSNPNLYWYRQAAGRGLQLLFYSVGIGQISSEVPQNLSASRPQDRQFILSSKKLLLSDSGFYLCAWSTTPYNEQFFGPGTRLTVL.

The V call is TRBV5-1, the J call TRBJ1-4, with TRBD1 identical over 7 bases. V lost 5 bases to trimming and J lost 4 bases; unmatched junction nucleotides: 5. Looked up from germline, CDR1 is SGHRS and CDR2 is YFSETQ. CDR3 length equals 14 residues. This chain's CDR3 is CASREGQINEKLFF. In DNA, the CDR3 is TGCGCCAGCAGGGAGGGACAGATTAATGAAAAACTGTTTTTT.

The J gene is TRBJ2-2, the V gene TRBV10-2, with TRBD1 matching over 7 bases. CDR1 and CDR2 from the germline V gene are WSHSY and SAAADI. The V gene end was trimmed by 8 bases and the J gene end by 5 bases; junction bases not matched to a gene: 2. CDR3 size: 12 residues. The CDR3 coding sequence is TGCGCCAGCGGGACAGTAACCGGGGAGCTGTTTTTT. Protein: CASGTVTGELFF.

The V call is TRBV12-3 or TRBV12-4, the J call TRBJ1-1, with D unresolved. With 1 base removed from V and 6 bases from J, the gap between germline ends came to 6 bases. The CDR3 length is 12 residues. In nucleotides, the CDR3 is TGTGCCAGCAGTTTAGGCGGGGCTGAAGCTTTCTTT. Protein product: CASSLGGAEAFF.